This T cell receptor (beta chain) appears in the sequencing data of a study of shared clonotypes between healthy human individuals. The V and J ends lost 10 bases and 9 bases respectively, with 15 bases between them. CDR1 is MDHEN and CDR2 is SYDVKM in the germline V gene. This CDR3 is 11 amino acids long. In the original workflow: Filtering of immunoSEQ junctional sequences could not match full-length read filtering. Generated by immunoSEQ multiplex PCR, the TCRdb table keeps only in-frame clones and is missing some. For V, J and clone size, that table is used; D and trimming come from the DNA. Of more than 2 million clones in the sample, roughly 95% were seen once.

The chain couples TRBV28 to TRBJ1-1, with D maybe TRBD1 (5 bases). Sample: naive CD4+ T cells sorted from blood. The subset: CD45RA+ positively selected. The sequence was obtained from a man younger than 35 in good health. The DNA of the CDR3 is TGTGCCACCTTGGCGGGGCCAAAAGCTTTCTTT. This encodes CATLAGPKAFF.